This T cell receptor (beta chain) is drawn from a study of blood T cells in healthy people across ages. This clonotype has a handful of counts. No antigen is known for it. A second about 7 to 11 cycle PCR used barcoded and J-beta primers. Every cDNA was tagged by a template-switch adaptor with 12 random nucleotides. One entry per CDR3 protein results from TCRdb running MiXCR on the 5' RACE reads. In the table there are 1.5 million to 2 million distinct CDR3 sequences, roughly 27% of which are singletons. There are 13 residues in the CDR3. Whole-study findings and limits: Conclusively comparing naive with antigen-experienced cells was impossible with unsorted PBMCs.

The sequence was collected from a young woman in good health. The source material was blood. V usage is TRBV21-1 and J usage is TRBJ1-1; the table's D call of TRBD1 was not tested on the DNA. TRBV21-1 is a pseudogene segment. CDR3 residues: CASATGGLTEAFF. In nucleotides, the CDR3 is TGTGCCAGCGCAACAGGGGGTCTCACTGAAGCTTTCTTT.